A selection of T cell receptor beta chains follows, all from one sample in a study of identical twins. One entry per CDR3 protein results from TCRdb running MiXCR on the 5' RACE reads. The sample contains 550,000 to 700,000 distinct CDR3 sequences, approximately 21% of which appear only once. The same data also contributed to another study, on T cells expressing NK-cell markers.

The sample taken for sequencing was PBMCs. The source of these receptors is a woman in her late teens or twenties in good health. The CDR3 runs from the conserved cysteine through the conserved F or W. The D gene is left open where the match is weak. Only part of the rows carry a size: once, few, many, or a class if the clone is expanded.

cdr3_length j_call v_call d_call clone_size cdr3_nt cdr3_aa
15 TRBJ2-7 TRBV15 - many TGTGCCACCAGCAGAGATGGCGGAGGGAGCTTCGAGCAGTACTTC CATSRDGGGSFEQYF
13 TRBJ2-7 TRBV2 - many TGTGCCAGCAGAGTTACAGGGTTCGGCGAGCAGTACTTC CASRVTGFGEQYF
15 TRBJ1-1 TRBV5-1 TRBD1 few TGCGCCAGCCAAAGTCAGGGGGCGTTGAACACTGAAGCTTTCTTT CASQSQGALNTEAFF
12 TRBJ1-1 TRBV7-9 - - TGTGCCAGCAGCAAACGGTGGACTGAAGCTTTCTTT CASSKRWTEAFF
12 TRBJ2-7 TRBV6-2/TRBV6-3 TRBD2 few TGTGCCATCCGGGACTACGGTTACGAGCAGTACTTC CAIRDYGYEQYF
16 TRBJ2-7 TRBV7-9 TRBD1 few TGTGCCAGCAGCCCAAGCCGGCAGGGGGACTCCTACGAGCAGTACTTC CASSPSRQGDSYEQYF
16 TRBJ2-7 TRBV18 - - TGTGCCAGCTCACCACCGCGGGACAGAGAAGACTACGAGCAGTACTTC CASSPPRDREDYEQYF
13 TRBJ1-6 TRBV10-3 - - TGTGCCATCAGCGAGGGACGAAATTCACCCCTCCACTTT CAISEGRNSPLHF
12 TRBJ2-1 TRBV14 TRBD1 - TGTGCCAGCGCCAGGGGGCCCTTTGAGCAGTTCTTC CASARGPFEQFF
17 TRBJ2-3 TRBV6-5 TRBD2 - TGTGCCAGCAGTTGGACGACTAGCGGGGGAGAGAGAGATACGCAGTATTTT CASSWTTSGGERDTQYF
19 TRBJ2-1 TRBV20-1 - - TGCAGTGCTGATCTCCGCCGGACCAGCCATTTTAGGGGCGACAATGAGCAGTTCTTC CSADLRRTSHFRGDNEQFF
12 TRBJ2-3 TRBV20-1 - - TGCAGTGCTAGAGATTCTAAGGATACGCAGTATTTT CSARDSKDTQYF
18 TRBJ2-3 TRBV7-3 - - TGTGCCAGCAGCTATAGGCCCGTAAGGGACGGGATCACAGATACGCAGTATTTT CASSYRPVRDGITDTQYF
14 TRBJ2-1 TRBV7-9 TRBD2 - TGTGCCAGCAGCTTCGCTAGCGGGAGCGATGAGCAGTTCTTC CASSFASGSDEQFF
15 TRBJ2-7 TRBV19 TRBD1 few TGTGCCAGTAGTAACACCGGGACAGGGGCTTACGAGCAGTACTTC CASSNTGTGAYEQYF
13 TRBJ2-1 TRBV12-3/TRBV12-4 TRBD2 - TGTGCCAGCAGTTACGGCGGGAGCGTTGAGCAGTTCTTC CASSYGGSVEQFF
13 TRBJ2-1 TRBV2 TRBD2 - TGTGCAGTCCGGGACTACTCCTACAATGAGCAGTTCTTC CAVRDYSYNEQFF
15 TRBJ2-4 TRBV28 TRBD1 once TGTGCCAGCAGTCTATCAGACAGGGTATGGAACATTCAGTACTTC CASSLSDRVWNIQYF
16 TRBJ2-7 TRBV7-9 TRBD2 - TGTGCCAGCAGCCTAGGCCCCGCGGGAGGATCCTACGAGCAGTACTTC CASSLGPAGGSYEQYF
13 TRBJ2-1 TRBV7-2 - - TGTGCCAGCAGTTCTTATAGCGGTAATGAGCAGTTCTTC CASSSYSGNEQFF
12 TRBJ2-5 TRBV3-1 - - TGTGCCAGCAGCCCTCAGTCGGAGACCCAGTACTTC CASSPQSETQYF
12 TRBJ1-2 TRBV12-3/TRBV12-4 - many TGTGCCAGCAGGGAGGGCCGATATGGCTACACCTTC CASREGRYGYTF
13 TRBJ2-5 TRBV20-1 - - TGCAGTGCTACCCACAGGAGCCAAGAGACCCAGTACTTC CSATHRSQETQYF
12 TRBJ2-3 TRBV6-2/TRBV6-3 - - TGTGCCAGCAGTTACTGGGCGGGGGCCAGGTATTTT CASSYWAGARYF
15 TRBJ1-2 TRBV5-1 TRBD1 few TGCGCCAGCCGCCCGACACCGGGACAGGGTTATGGCTACACCTTC CASRPTPGQGYGYTF
16 TRBJ2-7 TRBV10-3 TRBD2 - TGTGCCATCAGTGATCGCCCAGCGGGAGAGTTATACGAGCAGTACTTC CAISDRPAGELYEQYF
15 TRBJ1-2 TRBV12-3/TRBV12-4 - - TGTGCCAGCAGCCTGGGTCCAGGACCTAACTATGGCTACACCTTC CASSLGPGPNYGYTF
12 TRBJ2-7 TRBV20-1 TRBD2 few TGCAGTGCTTTAGCGGGCTCCTACGAGCAGTACTTC CSALAGSYEQYF
13 TRBJ2-7 TRBV20-1 - - TGCAGTGCCAGAGCACAGGCTGCCTACGAGCAGTACTTC CSARAQAAYEQYF
12 TRBJ2-1 TRBV7-8 - - TGTGCCAGCAGCCACTCCTTGGATGAGCAGTTCTTC CASSHSLDEQFF
12 TRBJ2-7 TRBV20-1 - - TGCAGTGCCGCCCCCTGGTCCTACGAGCAGTACTTC CSAAPWSYEQYF
16 TRBJ2-1 TRBV7-9 TRBD1 - TGTGCCAGCAGCCGGCAAGGGACAGGGGTCTACAATGAGCAGTTCTTC CASSRQGTGVYNEQFF
17 TRBJ2-3 TRBV7-8 - - TGTGCCAGCAACCCCATACTGATGGCGGGGTCCACAGATACGCAGTATTTT CASNPILMAGSTDTQYF
12 TRBJ2-1 TRBV24-1 - many TGTGCCACCAGTGGCTCGGCCAATGAGCAGTTCTTC CATSGSANEQFF
13 TRBJ2-5 TRBV27 - few TGTGCCAGCAGTTTACAGCACCGAGAGACCCAGTACTTC CASSLQHRETQYF
14 TRBJ2-1 TRBV5-1 - - TGCGCCAGCAGGGGTAGCGGAGGTTACAATGAGCAGTTCTTC CASRGSGGYNEQFF
16 TRBJ2-1 TRBV7-6 - - TGTGCCAGCAGCTTAGGTGTGCGGTTAACCTACAATGAGCAGTTCTTC CASSLGVRLTYNEQFF
17 TRBJ2-5 TRBV6-1 TRBD2 once TGTGCCAGCAGGGGACTAGCGGGAGTACTACCCCAAGAGACCCAGTACTTC CASRGLAGVLPQETQYF
16 TRBJ2-1 TRBV12-3/TRBV12-4 TRBD2 few TGTGCCAGCAGTTTAGCGGAAGCGGGGGTCTACAATGAGCAGTTCTTC CASSLAEAGVYNEQFF
13 TRBJ1-2 TRBV6-1 - - TGTGCCAGCAGTGAAGCAGGGGGCTATGGCTACACCTTC CASSEAGGYGYTF
14 TRBJ2-5 TRBV20-1 TRBD2 few TGCAGTGCTAGAGGACTAGCGTGGGCAGAGACCCAGTACTTC CSARGLAWAETQYF
13 TRBJ1-2 TRBV12-3/TRBV12-4 - - TGTGCCAGCCGGGGTCTCGACCCGGGAGGCTACACCTTC CASRGLDPGGYTF
12 TRBJ2-5 TRBV9 - - TGTGCCAGCAGCGTAGAGCTTGGGACCCAGTACTTC CASSVELGTQYF
15 TRBJ2-7 TRBV20-1 - few TGCAGTGCTCAACCAACCCACAGGGCAGTAAACGAGCAGTACTTC CSAQPTHRAVNEQYF
14 TRBJ2-7 TRBV11-2 - - TGTGCCAGCAGCTTGCCAGGGCACGCATACGAGCAGTACTTC CASSLPGHAYEQYF
13 TRBJ2-1 TRBV5-1 - few TGCGCCAGCTCCAGTACCCGCTCAAATGAGCAGTTCTTC CASSSTRSNEQFF
16 TRBJ1-5 TRBV5-5 - - TGTGCCAGCAGCTTCATGGGGGCTGGAAGCAATCAGCCCCAGCATTTT CASSFMGAGSNQPQHF
16 TRBJ2-3 TRBV7-2 - - TGTGCCAGCAGCTTGGGACACCGCAGGAGGACAGATACGCAGTATTTT CASSLGHRRRTDTQYF
16 TRBJ2-3 TRBV12-5 - few TGTGCTAGTGGCAAAGGCCGGGGCCAGGAGACAGATACGCAGTATTTT CASGKGRGQETDTQYF
13 TRBJ2-1 TRBV5-1 - few TGCGCCAGCAGCTTAGAACCGGGGTTTGAGCAGTTCTTC CASSLEPGFEQFF
13 TRBJ1-1 TRBV20-1 - few TGCAGCGCTCCCGATCGGAGGAACACTGAAGCTTTCTTT CSAPDRRNTEAFF
16 TRBJ2-7 TRBV18 - - TGTGCCAGCTCACCACCAGTTTCCCAGGAACCCTACGAGCAGTACTTC CASSPPVSQEPYEQYF